Sequencing of this T cell receptor (beta chain) was carried out in a study of cytomegalovirus exposure and HLA in healthy donors. Study observations and caveats: About 87% or about 30% of the time was how often most TCR beta V segments were productive, according to an earlier analysis.

For this clone: Its antigen remains unknown.

V lost 6 bases, J lost 0 bases, and 12 bases lay in between. CDR3 size: 15 residues. From germline, CDR1 is KGHSH and CDR2 LQKENI. The PCR was carried out with 60 Vbeta primers and 13 Jbeta primers. This table comes from immunoSEQ multiplex PCR, and its TCRdb copy is limited to in-frame clones, with some not included. The table shows roughly 130,000 clones, with 75% to 85% occurring only once. The TCR was taken from a middle-aged man in good health and CMV-seronegative. The chain has TRBV18 and TRBJ1-5; D gene uncertain. Source material: PBMCs. CDR3 coding DNA: TGTGCCAGCTCCCTGGAGGGTTATAGCAATCAGCCCCAGCATTTT. Amino acid sequence: CASSLEGYSNQPQHF.